A selection of T cell receptor beta chains follows, all from one sample in a study of spatial heterogeneity in lung cancer. TCRdb re-called the 5' RACE reads through MiXCR, storing one row per CDR3 protein. Altogether around 120,000 distinct CDR3 sequences are present, 10% to 15% being singletons, with the ten largest covering around a sixth. Sample: PBMCs, taken at follow-up. These receptors came from a male donor with early-stage non-small cell lung cancer. Both conserved end residues are part of each CDR3. A D gene is named only where the DNA matches it firmly. A row's size may be missing; if present it is once, few, many or a size class.

J gene | clone size | D gene | CDR3 length | V gene | CDR3 DNA | CDR3 protein
TRBJ1-5 | few | TRBD1 | 17 | TRBV19 | TGTGCCAGTAGTATATATTTACAGGGGGCCCGCAATCAGCCCCAGCATTTT | CASSIYLQGARNQPQHF
TRBJ1-1 | few | . | 15 | TRBV6-5 | TGTGCCAGCAGTTACTCTGCCGTGAGGAACACTGAAGCTTTCTTT | CASSYSAVRNTEAFF
TRBJ1-4 | . | . | 14 | TRBV7-9 | TGTGCCAGTAATATGGACGGACCTAATGAAAAACTGTTTTTT | CASNMDGPNEKLFF
TRBJ1-6 | . | . | 12 | TRBV7-9 | TGTGCCAGCAGCCCTTGGGGCTCACCCCTCCACTTT | CASSPWGSPLHF
TRBJ2-7 | many | . | 14 | TRBV28 | TGTGCCAGCAGTAGCGCCGGGACTCCCTACGAGCAGTACTTC | CASSSAGTPYEQYF
TRBJ1-1 | . | . | 15 | TRBV18 | TGTGCCAGATCACCAAGTATGGGCCTGAACACTGAAGCTTTCTTT | CARSPSMGLNTEAFF
TRBJ1-4 | many | . | 15 | TRBV18 | TGTGCCAGCTCACCCTACCGGGACGGAGGCGAAAAACTGTTTTTT | CASSPYRDGGEKLFF
TRBJ2-1 | many | . | 12 | TRBV6-2/TRBV6-3 | TGTGCCAGCTTGGGGCTAGGGGATGAGCAGTTCTTC | CASLGLGDEQFF
TRBJ1-6 | many | . | 12 | TRBV2 | TGTGCCAGCAGGAGCTTGAATTCACCCCTCCACTTT | CASRSLNSPLHF
TRBJ1-4 | many | . | 12 | TRBV29-1 | TGCAGCGTCGGACGGAAGAATGAAAAACTGTTTTTT | CSVGRKNEKLFF
TRBJ1-2 | . | . | 13 | TRBV18 | TGTGCCAGCTCACCGGACAAACTCTATGGCTACACCTTC | CASSPDKLYGYTF
TRBJ2-7 | many | TRBD2 | 14 | TRBV20-1 | TGCAGTGCTATTAAGGGCGGGCTAGCGGACGAGCAGTACTTC | CSAIKGGLADEQYF
TRBJ2-7 | . | . | 12 | TRBV9 | TGTGCCAGTGGGGCAGTCCTGGGCGAGCAGTACTTC | CASGAVLGEQYF
TRBJ2-5 | few | . | 14 | TRBV18 | TGTGCCAGCTCACCACCTAACCAGCAAGAGACCCAGTACTTC | CASSPPNQQETQYF
TRBJ1-2 | . | . | 12 | TRBV28 | TGTGCCAGCAGTTTGGCAGTCTATGGCTACACCTTC | CASSLAVYGYTF
TRBJ2-1 | few | . | 13 | TRBV7-2 | TGTGCCAGCAGCCAACCTGGAGGAGGGTTGAAGTTCTTC | CASSQPGGGLKFF
TRBJ2-7 | . | TRBD1 | 11 | TRBV29-1 | TGCAGCGTTTCGGACAGGTACGAGCAGTACTTC | CSVSDRYEQYF
TRBJ1-4 | . | . | 14 | TRBV5-5 | TGTGCCAGCAGCTTGGAGGGCCTTAATGAAAAACTGTTTTTT | CASSLEGLNEKLFF
TRBJ1-5 | many | . | 14 | TRBV5-1 | TGCGCCAGCAGCTTGGACGGCCGCAATCAGCCCCAGCATTTT | CASSLDGRNQPQHF
TRBJ2-1 | many | . | 15 | TRBV4-2 | TGTGCCAGCAGCCAAGTACGGGGGGCGTACAATGAGCAGTTCTTC | CASSQVRGAYNEQFF
TRBJ2-3 | . | . | 18 | TRBV6-2/TRBV6-3 | TGTGCCAGCAGTTACTCGATTCAGGGGCCCTTGAGCACAGATACGCAGTATTTT | CASSYSIQGPLSTDTQYF
TRBJ1-5 | many | . | 14 | TRBV7-4 | TGTGCCAGCAGCCCCTTTAATAGCAATCAGCCCCAGCATTTT | CASSPFNSNQPQHF
TRBJ2-2 | many | . | 15 | TRBV4-2 | TGTGCCAGCAGCCAAGAACGAACAGCCGCCGGGGAGCTGTTTTTT | CASSQERTAAGELFF
TRBJ1-1 | many | . | 13 | TRBV6-1 | TGTGCCAGCAGTGATCGTCAGGGTATTGAAACTTTCTTT | CASSDRQGIETFF
TRBJ2-6 | . | TRBD1 | 17 | TRBV4-2 | TGTGCCAGCAGCCTTCAGGGGGCGCGGACTGGGGCCAACGTCCTGACTTTC | CASSLQGARTGANVLTF
TRBJ2-5 | . | TRBD1 | 15 | TRBV7-6 | TGTGCCAGCAGCTTAGGGGCAGGGGGCAGCGAGACCCAGTACTTC | CASSLGAGGSETQYF
TRBJ1-4 | . | . | 12 | TRBV2 | TGTGCCAGCTTCAGCAGGAGTGAAAAACTGTTTTTT | CASFSRSEKLFF
TRBJ2-1 | . | TRBD2 | 17 | TRBV5-1 | TGCGCCAGCAGCCCCACCATGCTAGCGGGGGGGTACAATGAGCAGTTCTTC | CASSPTMLAGGYNEQFF
TRBJ1-5 | . | . | 16 | TRBV27 | TGTGCCAGCAGCCTTGGGGGCGCGGGGAGCAATCAGCCCCAGCATTTT | CASSLGGAGSNQPQHF
TRBJ1-5 | once | . | 14 | TRBV6-1 | TGTGCCAGCAGTACCGGGAGTACTGGTCAGCCCCAGCATTTT | CASSTGSTGQPQHF
TRBJ2-3 | . | TRBD2 | 16 | TRBV7-9 | TGTGCCAGCAGCTTAGGACGGACTAGCAGCACAGATACGCAGTATTTT | CASSLGRTSSTDTQYF
TRBJ1-4 | few | . | 15 | TRBV5-1 | TGCGCCAGCAGCTCAGGCGGGCAGTATAATGAAAAACTGTTTTTT | CASSSGGQYNEKLFF
TRBJ2-7 | . | TRBD1 | 11 | TRBV6-6 | TGTGCCAGCAGGACAGGGGACGAGCAGTACTTC | CASRTGDEQYF
TRBJ2-3 | few | . | 17 | TRBV19 | TGTGCCAGTTCCGGGGAGCCGGGGGTCCCGGATCGGGATACGCAGTATTTT | CASSGEPGVPDRDTQYF
TRBJ2-1 | few | . | 13 | TRBV12-3/TRBV12-4 | TGTGCCAGCAGTTTTCGGGGGCGATCGGAGCAGTTCTTC | CASSFRGRSEQFF
TRBJ2-2 | . | TRBD1 | 15 | TRBV19 | TGTGCCAGTAGTCCCCGACAGGGCGGTACCGGGGAGCTGTTTTTT | CASSPRQGGTGELFF
TRBJ1-5 | few | . | 12 | TRBV7-9 | TGTGCCAGCAGCAATACTAATCAGCCCCAGCATTTT | CASSNTNQPQHF
TRBJ1-2 | few | TRBD1 | 16 | TRBV18 | TGTGCCAGCTCTCTCGCGACCGGACAGGGGACCCATGGCTACACCTTC | CASSLATGQGTHGYTF
TRBJ2-7 | few | TRBD2 | 15 | TRBV2 | TGTGCCAGCAGTGAAGGCCTAGCGGGGGTAGGCGAGCAGTACTTC | CASSEGLAGVGEQYF
TRBJ2-7 | . | TRBD1 | 14 | TRBV6-2/TRBV6-3 | TGTGCCAGCAGAAGGACAGGGGGAACCTACGAGCAGTACTTC | CASRRTGGTYEQYF
TRBJ2-2 | few | . | 13 | TRBV14 | TGTGCCAGCAGCCTACGACCAGGCGGGGAGCTGTTTTTT | CASSLRPGGELFF
TRBJ2-6 | many | . | 16 | TRBV5-1 | TGCGCCAGCAGCTTGGCTCCCAATTCTGGGGCCAACGTCCTGACTTTC | CASSLAPNSGANVLTF
TRBJ2-2 | . | . | 14 | TRBV20-1 | TGCAGTGCTAGAGCCCCACGGGACACCGGGGAGCTGTTTTTT | CSARAPRDTGELFF
TRBJ2-5 | few | TRBD2 | 16 | TRBV5-1 | TGCGCCAGCAGCTTGGCACCTAGCGGGGGGTCCGAGACCCAGTACTTC | CASSLAPSGGSETQYF
TRBJ1-1 | . | . | 14 | TRBV5-1 | TGCGCCAGCAGAAGGAGCAACATGAACACTGAAGCTTTCTTT | CASRRSNMNTEAFF
TRBJ2-3 | . | TRBD2 | 19 | TRBV28 | TGTGCCAGCAGTGGAGAGGTGGGGGGGACCTTTGATTCCGCAGATACGCAGTATTTT | CASSGEVGGTFDSADTQYF
TRBJ2-2 | . | . | 15 | TRBV24-1 | TGTGCCACCAGTGATTATAAACTTTTCCCCGGGGAGCTGTTTTTT | CATSDYKLFPGELFF
TRBJ2-6 | many | TRBD2 | 17 | TRBV29-1 | TGCAGCGTTGTGTCGCTAGCGGGGGCTTCTGGGGCCAACGTCCTGACTTTC | CSVVSLAGASGANVLTF
TRBJ2-7 | few | . | 13 | TRBV20-1 | TGCAGTGCTAAGCCGACGGACTCCTACGAGCAGTACTTC | CSAKPTDSYEQYF
TRBJ2-7 | . | . | 15 | TRBV19 | TGTGCCAGTAGTAGGGGGGGCTACGGAACCTACGAGCAGTACTTC | CASSRGGYGTYEQYF
TRBJ1-2 | few | . | 15 | TRBV4-2 | TGTGCCAGCAGCCGAGAAAAGGGCGCCGGGTATGGCTACACCTTC | CASSREKGAGYGYTF
TRBJ2-1 | many | TRBD2 | 14 | TRBV4-3 | TGCGCCAGCAGCCGACTAGCGGCTTACAATGAGCAGTTCTTC | CASSRLAAYNEQFF
TRBJ1-4 | few | . | 16 | TRBV5-1 | TGCGCCAGCAGCTTGGGGGACCGGGACAACTATGAAAAACTGTTTTTT | CASSLGDRDNYEKLFF
TRBJ2-3 | . | TRBD2 | 15 | TRBV28 | TGTGCCAGCAGTTCTAGCGGGGGGGCTGGAGATACGCAGTATTTT | CASSSSGGAGDTQYF
TRBJ2-5 | . | . | 14 | TRBV9 | TGTGCCAGCAGCGTACAGAATAGCGAGGAGACCCAGTACTTC | CASSVQNSEETQYF
TRBJ2-3 | . | TRBD1 | 16 | TRBV24-1 | TGTGCCACCAGTGATCGGGACAGAGCTTTGGGGGATACGCAGTATTTT | CATSDRDRALGDTQYF
TRBJ2-7 | few | . | 14 | TRBV6-2/TRBV6-3 | TGTGCCAGCAGCACTTACGACCAGGGTTACGAGCAGTACTTC | CASSTYDQGYEQYF